This T cell receptor beta chain derives from a study of cytomegalovirus exposure and HLA in healthy donors. Study findings and constraints: In a later analysis, across HLA loci, associated TCR counts were highest for DRB1, lowest for HLA-C.

The PCR ran on 60 Vbeta and 13 Jbeta primers. Measured with immunoSEQ multiplex PCR; TCRdb has only the in-frame clones, and not every one. The table shows around 200,000 clones, with 65% to 85% occurring only once. About this clone: The antigen remains undetermined.

The germline CDR1 and CDR2 sequences are SGHDT and YYEEEE. This CDR3 is 14 amino acids long. Trimming cost V 4 bases and J 1 base; bases outside gene matches: 2. The chain has TRBV5-6 and TRBJ2-3, with 8 bases that match TRBD2. Sequenced input: PBMCs. This clonotype was sampled from a man aged 45 to 65 in good health and CMV-seronegative. The CDR3 loop is CASSPAGGTDTQYF. CDR3 sequence (DNA): TGTGCCAGCAGCCCAGCGGGGGGCACAGATACGCAGTATTTT. The full variable domain, with the rest looked up from reference TRBV5-6 and TRBJ2-3, is DAGVTQSPTHLIKTRGQQVTLRCSPKSGHDTVSWYQQALGQGPQFIFQYYEEEERQRGNFPDRFSGHQFPNYSSELNVNALLLGDSALYLCASSPAGGTDTQYFGPGTRLTVL.